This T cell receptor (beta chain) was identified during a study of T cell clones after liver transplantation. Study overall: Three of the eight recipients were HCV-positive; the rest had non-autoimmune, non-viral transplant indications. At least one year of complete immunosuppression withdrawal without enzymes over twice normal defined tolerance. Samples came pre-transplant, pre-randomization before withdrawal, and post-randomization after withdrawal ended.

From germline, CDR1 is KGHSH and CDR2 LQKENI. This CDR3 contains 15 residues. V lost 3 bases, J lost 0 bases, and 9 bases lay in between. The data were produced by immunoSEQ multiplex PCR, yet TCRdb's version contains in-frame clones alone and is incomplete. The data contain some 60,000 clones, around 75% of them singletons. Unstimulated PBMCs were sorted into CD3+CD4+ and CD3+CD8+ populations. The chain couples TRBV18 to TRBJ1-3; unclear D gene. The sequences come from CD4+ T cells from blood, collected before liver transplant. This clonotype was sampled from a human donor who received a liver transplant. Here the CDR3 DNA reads TGTGCCAGCTCACCGGGCAGATCCTCTGGAAACACCATATATTTT. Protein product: CASSPGRSSGNTIYF.